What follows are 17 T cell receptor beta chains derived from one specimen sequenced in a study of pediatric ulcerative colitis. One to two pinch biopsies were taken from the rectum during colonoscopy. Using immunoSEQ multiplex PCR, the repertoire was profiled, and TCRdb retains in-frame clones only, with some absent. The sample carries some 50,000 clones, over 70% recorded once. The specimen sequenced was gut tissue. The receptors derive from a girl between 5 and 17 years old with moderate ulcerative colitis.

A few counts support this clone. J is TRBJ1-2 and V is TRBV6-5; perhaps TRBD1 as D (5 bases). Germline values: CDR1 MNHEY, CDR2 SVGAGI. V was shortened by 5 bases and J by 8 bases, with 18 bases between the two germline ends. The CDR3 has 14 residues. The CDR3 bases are TGTGCCAGCAGTCAGCCGGGACGCTTGGGCGGCTACACCTTC. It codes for CASSQPGRLGGYTF.

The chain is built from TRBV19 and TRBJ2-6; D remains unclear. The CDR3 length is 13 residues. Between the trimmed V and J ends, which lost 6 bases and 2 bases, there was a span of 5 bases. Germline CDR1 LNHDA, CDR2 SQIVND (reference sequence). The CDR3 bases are TGTGCCAGTAGACGGCCTGGGGCCAACGTCCTGACTTTC. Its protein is CASRRPGANVLTF.

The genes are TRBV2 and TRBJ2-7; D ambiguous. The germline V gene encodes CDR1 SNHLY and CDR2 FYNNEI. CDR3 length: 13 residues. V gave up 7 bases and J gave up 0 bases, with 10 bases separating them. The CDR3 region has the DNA TGTGCCAGCAATCTGGATGCCTCCTACGAGCAGTACTTC. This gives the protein CASNLDASYEQYF.

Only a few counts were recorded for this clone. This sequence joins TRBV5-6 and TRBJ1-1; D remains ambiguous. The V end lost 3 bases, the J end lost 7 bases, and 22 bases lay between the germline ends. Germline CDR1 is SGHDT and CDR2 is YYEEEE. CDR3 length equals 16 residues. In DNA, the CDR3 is TGTGCCAGCAGCTCGCTCGTTGGCGGGAGGACCGGTGAAGCTTTCTTT. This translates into CASSSLVGGRTGEAFF.

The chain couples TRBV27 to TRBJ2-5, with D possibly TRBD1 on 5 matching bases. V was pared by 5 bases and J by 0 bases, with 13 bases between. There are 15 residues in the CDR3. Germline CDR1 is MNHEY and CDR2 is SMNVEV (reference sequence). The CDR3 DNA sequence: TGTGCCAGCAGTCCAAGGGGTAGGAACCAAGAGACCCAGTACTTC. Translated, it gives CASSPRGRNQETQYF.

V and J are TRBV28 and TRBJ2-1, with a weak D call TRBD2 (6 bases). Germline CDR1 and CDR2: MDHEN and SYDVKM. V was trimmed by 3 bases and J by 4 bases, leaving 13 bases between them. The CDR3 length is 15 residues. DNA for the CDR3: TGTGCCAGCAGTTTGGGACTGAAAATGTACAATGAGCAGTTCTTC. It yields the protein CASSLGLKMYNEQFF.

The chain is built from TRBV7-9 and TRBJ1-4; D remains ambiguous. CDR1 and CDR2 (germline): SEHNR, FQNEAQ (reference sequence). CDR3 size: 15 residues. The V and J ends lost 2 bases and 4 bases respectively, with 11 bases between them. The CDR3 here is CASSLRTGSNEKLFF. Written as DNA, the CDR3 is TGTGCCAGCAGCTTACGCACTGGGAGTAATGAAAAACTGTTTTTT.

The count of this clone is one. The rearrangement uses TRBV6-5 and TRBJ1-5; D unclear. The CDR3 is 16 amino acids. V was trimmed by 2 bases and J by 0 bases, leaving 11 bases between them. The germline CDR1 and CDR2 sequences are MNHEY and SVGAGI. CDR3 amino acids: CASSYRTSYSNQPQHF. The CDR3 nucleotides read TGTGCCAGCAGTTACCGCACAAGTTATAGCAATCAGCCCCAGCATTTT.

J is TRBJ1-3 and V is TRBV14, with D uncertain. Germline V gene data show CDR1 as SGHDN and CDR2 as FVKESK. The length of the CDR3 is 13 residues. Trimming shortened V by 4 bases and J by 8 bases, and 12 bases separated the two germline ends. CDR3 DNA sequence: TGTGCCAGCAGCCCCTACCGGTGGGACACCATATATTTT. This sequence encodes CASSPYRWDTIYF.

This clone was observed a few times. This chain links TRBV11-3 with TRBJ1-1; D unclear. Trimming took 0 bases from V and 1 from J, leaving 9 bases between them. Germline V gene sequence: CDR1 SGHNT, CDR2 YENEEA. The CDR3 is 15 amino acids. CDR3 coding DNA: TGTGCCAGCAGCTTAGATCCTGCTGGGAACACTGAAGCTTTCTTT. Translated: CASSLDPAGNTEAFF.

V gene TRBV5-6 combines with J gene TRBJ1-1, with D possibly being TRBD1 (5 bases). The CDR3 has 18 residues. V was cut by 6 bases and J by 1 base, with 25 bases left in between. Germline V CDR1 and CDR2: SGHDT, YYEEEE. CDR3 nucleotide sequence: TGTGCCAGCACCAGGTGGGGGTTCCGAACCAGCCGGAACACTGAAGCTTTCTTT. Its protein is CASTRWGFRTSRNTEAFF.

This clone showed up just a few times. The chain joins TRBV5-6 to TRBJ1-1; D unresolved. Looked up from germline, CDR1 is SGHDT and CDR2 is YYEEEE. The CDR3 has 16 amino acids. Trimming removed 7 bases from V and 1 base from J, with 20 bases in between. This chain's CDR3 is CASETDPLGQNTEAFF. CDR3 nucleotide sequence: TGTGCCAGCGAGACCGATCCGTTAGGTCAGAACACTGAAGCTTTCTTT.

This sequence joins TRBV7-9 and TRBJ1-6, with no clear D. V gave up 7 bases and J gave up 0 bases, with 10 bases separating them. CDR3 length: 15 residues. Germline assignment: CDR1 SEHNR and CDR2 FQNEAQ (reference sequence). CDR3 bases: TGTGCCAGCACTCGCGAAGGCTCCTATAATTCACCCCTCCACTTT. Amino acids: CASTREGSYNSPLHF.

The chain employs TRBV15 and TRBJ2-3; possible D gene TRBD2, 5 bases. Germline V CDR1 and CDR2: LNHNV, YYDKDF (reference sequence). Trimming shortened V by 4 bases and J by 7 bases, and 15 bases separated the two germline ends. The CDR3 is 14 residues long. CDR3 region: CATSTRGWENTQYF. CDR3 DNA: TGTGCCACCAGCACCCGGGGTTGGGAAAATACGCAGTATTTT.

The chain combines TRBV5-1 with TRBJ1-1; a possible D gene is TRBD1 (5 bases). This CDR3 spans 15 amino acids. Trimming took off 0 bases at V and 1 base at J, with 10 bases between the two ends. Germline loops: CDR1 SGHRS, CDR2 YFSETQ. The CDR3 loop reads CASSLGDRQNTEAFF. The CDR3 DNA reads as TGCGCCAGCAGCTTGGGAGACAGACAGAACACTGAAGCTTTCTTT.

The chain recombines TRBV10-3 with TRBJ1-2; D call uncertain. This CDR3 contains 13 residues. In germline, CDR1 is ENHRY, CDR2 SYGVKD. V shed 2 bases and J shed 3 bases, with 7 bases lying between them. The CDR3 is CAISERPDYGYTF. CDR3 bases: TGTGCCATCAGTGAGAGGCCCGACTATGGCTACACCTTC.

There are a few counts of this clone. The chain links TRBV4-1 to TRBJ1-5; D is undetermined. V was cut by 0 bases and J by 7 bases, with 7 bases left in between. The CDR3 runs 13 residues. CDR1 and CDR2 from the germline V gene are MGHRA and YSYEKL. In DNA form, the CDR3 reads TGCGCCAGCAGCCAAGATTTCGAGCAGCCCCAGCATTTT. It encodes CASSQDFEQPQHF.